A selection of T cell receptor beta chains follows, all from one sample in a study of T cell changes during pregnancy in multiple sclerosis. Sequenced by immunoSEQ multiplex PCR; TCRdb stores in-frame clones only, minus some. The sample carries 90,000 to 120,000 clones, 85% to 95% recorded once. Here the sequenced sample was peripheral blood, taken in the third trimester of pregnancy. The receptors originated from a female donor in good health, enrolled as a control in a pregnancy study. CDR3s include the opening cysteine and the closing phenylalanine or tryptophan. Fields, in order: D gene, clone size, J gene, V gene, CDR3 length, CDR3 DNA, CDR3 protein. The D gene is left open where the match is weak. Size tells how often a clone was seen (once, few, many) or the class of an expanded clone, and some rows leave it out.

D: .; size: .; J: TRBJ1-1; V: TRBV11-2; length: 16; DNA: TGTGCCAGCAGCTTGCGGTACGAACGCAAGAACACTGAAGCTTTCTTT; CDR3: CASSLRYERKNTEAFF
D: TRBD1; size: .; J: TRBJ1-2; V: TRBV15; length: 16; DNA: TGTGCCACCAGCAGAGATCGGGGGGACAGGGAGATGGGCTACACCTTC; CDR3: CATSRDRGDREMGYTF
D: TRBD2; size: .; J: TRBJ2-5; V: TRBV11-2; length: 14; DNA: TGTGCCAGCAGACTAGCGGGGGGGCTTGAGACCCAGTACTTC; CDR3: CASRLAGGLETQYF
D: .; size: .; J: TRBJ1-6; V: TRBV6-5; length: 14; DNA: TGTGCCAGCAGTTACCGGAGGGAAAGCTCACCCCTCCACTTT; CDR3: CASSYRRESSPLHF
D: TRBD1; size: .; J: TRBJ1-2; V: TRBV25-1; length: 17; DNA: TGTGCCAGCAGTGATGATACAAGACAGGGGCAGAACTATGGCTACACCTTC; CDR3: CASSDDTRQGQNYGYTF
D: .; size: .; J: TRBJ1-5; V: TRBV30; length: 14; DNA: TGTGCCTGGAGTGTCGGCGCGGAAAATCAGCCCCAGCATTTT; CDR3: CAWSVGAENQPQHF
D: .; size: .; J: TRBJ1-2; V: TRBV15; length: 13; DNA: TGTGCCACCAGCGTCCCCACGGGTCATGGCTACACCTTC; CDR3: CATSVPTGHGYTF
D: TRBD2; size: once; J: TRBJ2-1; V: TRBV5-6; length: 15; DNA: TGTGCCAGCAGCTTGTCTAGCGGGGGGGACAATGAGCAGTTCTTC; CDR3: CASSLSSGGDNEQFF
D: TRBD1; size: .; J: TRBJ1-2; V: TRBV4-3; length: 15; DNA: TGCGCCAGCAGCCAATCTGACAGGGCCAACTATGGCTACACCTTC; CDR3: CASSQSDRANYGYTF
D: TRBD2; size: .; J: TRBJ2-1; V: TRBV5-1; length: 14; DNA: TGCGCCAGCAGCTTCCCGGGGAGGGAGAATGAGCAGTTCTTC; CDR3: CASSFPGRENEQFF